These 21 T cell receptor beta chains came from one sample sequenced in a study of blood T cell repertoires in COVID-19. Profiling relied on immunoSEQ multiplex PCR, and the TCRdb table lists in-frame clones only, not all of them. Among more than 85,000 clones listed, roughly 80% were seen once. The sample was peripheral blood. The receptors derive from a woman over 75 with acute or convalescent COVID-19.

This clone was seen a single time. The chain joins TRBV6-6 to TRBJ1-1; 8 nucleotides agree with TRBD1. Germline loops: CDR1 MNHNY, CDR2 SVGAGI (reference sequence). The CDR3 has 13 residues. V trimming: 2 bases; J trimming: 6 bases; junction bases outside the gene matches: 2. In nucleotides, the CDR3 is TGTGCCAGCAGTTACGGACAGGGAGCTGAAGCTTTCTTT. This sequence encodes CASSYGQGAEAFF.

The J gene is TRBJ1-6, the V gene TRBV3-1 (or the pseudogene TRBV3-2), with D perhaps TRBD1 (5 bases). CDR3 length: 15 amino acids. Trimming pared 3 bases from V and 6 bases from J, leaving 12 bases between. Germline V gene lookup returns CDR1 LGHDT and CDR2 YNNKEL (reference sequence). The CDR3 sequence is CASSQNRIINSPLHF. The CDR3 region has the DNA TGTGCCAGCAGCCAGAACAGGATTATTAATTCACCCCTCCACTTT.

This clone came up a few times. The chain employs TRBV7-8 and TRBJ1-3; no definite D call. The length of the CDR3 is 14 residues. V dropped 5 bases and J dropped 0 bases, with 8 bases sitting between them. Germline V lookup: CDR1 SGHVS, CDR2 FQNEAQ. As DNA, the CDR3 is TGTGCCAGCAGCCTTGCACTCTCTGGAAACACCATATATTTT. This encodes CASSLALSGNTIYF.

This chain joins TRBV5-1 and TRBJ1-1; 11 positions match TRBD1. Germline V gene sequence: CDR1 SGHRS, CDR2 YFSETQ. The CDR3 covers 16 residues. V shed 2 bases and J 0 bases; nucleotides not matched to a gene: 3. The CDR3 bases are TGCGCCAGCAGCTTCCTGGACAGGGGGCTGAACACTGAAGCTTTCTTT. Protein: CASSFLDRGLNTEAFF.

This clone was observed a few times. The chain recombines TRBV6-2 or TRBV6-3 with TRBJ2-7; D ambiguous. This CDR3 comprises 15 residues. Germline V gene sequence: CDR1 MNHEY, CDR2 SVGEGT. With 4 bases removed from V and 0 bases from J, the gap between germline ends came to 13 bases. The chain's CDR3 is CASSSPRLASYEQYV. The CDR3 DNA sequence: TGTGCCAGCAGTTCCCCCAGGCTTGCCTCCTACGAGCAGTACGTC.

The chain recombines TRBV27 with TRBJ1-1; D not certain. The CDR3 contains 13 residues. V was shortened by 3 bases and J by 4 bases, with 9 bases between the two germline ends. Germline V gives CDR1 MNHEY, CDR2 SMNVEV (reference sequence). The CDR3 reads CASSLLPPTEAFF. The CDR3 DNA reads TGTGCCAGCAGTTTGCTACCCCCCACTGAAGCTTTCTTT.

The chain couples TRBV6-1 to TRBJ1-5; the D gene is possibly TRBD1 (6 bases). The CDR3 sequence is 16 residues long. V lost 3 bases, J lost 3 bases, and 15 bases lay in between. Germline-derived CDR1 and CDR2 are MNHNS and SASEGT. CDR3: CASSDPLEGDNQPQHF. The CDR3 bases are TGTGCCAGCAGTGATCCCCTCGAGGGGGACAATCAGCCCCAGCATTTT.

This chain links TRBV19 with TRBJ2-5; D is perhaps TRBD2 (5 bases). Germline loops: CDR1 LNHDA, CDR2 SQIVND (reference sequence). CDR3 size: 15 residues. Between the trimmed V and J ends, which lost 3 bases and 2 bases, there was a span of 13 bases. The CDR3 bases are TGTGCCAGTAGTATTTCTCTACTAGGTCAAGAGACCCAGTACTTC. Its protein is CASSISLLGQETQYF. Full variable domain (outside the CDR3, taken from reference TRBV19 and TRBJ2-5): DGGITQSPKYLFRKEGQNVTLSCEQNLNHDAMYWYRQDPGQGLRLIYYSQIVNDFQKGDIAEGYSVSREKKESFPLTVTSAQKNPTAFYLCASSISLLGQETQYFGPGTRLLVL.

This clone occurred once. This rearrangement joins TRBV20-1 to TRBJ2-2, with TRBD2 as a possible D gene (6 bases). The germline CDR1 and CDR2 sequences are DFQATT and SNEGSKA (reference sequence). This CDR3 has 11 amino acids. V gave up 4 bases and J gave up 8 bases, with 8 bases separating them. CDR3 loop: CSATGGGELFF. CDR3 nucleotides: TGCAGTGCTACCGGGGGTGGGGAGCTGTTTTTT.

The chain carries TRBV5-5 and TRBJ1-5, with 10 bases identical to TRBD1. The CDR3 length is 17 residues. Trimming at V came to 0 bases and at J to 6 bases, leaving 9 bases not matched to a gene. Germline V lookup: CDR1 SGHKS, CDR2 YYEKEE (reference sequence). The CDR3 region is CASSLALETGGGQPQHF. Written as DNA, the CDR3 is TGTGCCAGCAGCTTGGCCTTAGAGACAGGGGGCGGTCAGCCCCAGCATTTT.

The J gene is TRBJ2-2, the V gene TRBV11-2; tentative D call: TRBD1 (5 bases). The CDR3 is 14 amino acids. Germline V gene sequence: CDR1 SGHAT, CDR2 FQNNGV. Trimming stripped 5 bases from V and 6 bases from J, with 13 bases between. DNA for the CDR3: TGTGCCAGCAGCCTAGGGCAGGGTTCCGGGGAGCTGTTTTTT. This translates into CASSLGQGSGELFF.

This clone was recorded only once. This rearrangement joins TRBV4-1 to TRBJ2-2; 9 bases align to TRBD2. The CDR3 has 15 amino acids. Per the germline V gene, CDR1 is MGHRA and CDR2 is YSYEKL. J lost 5 bases, V lost 4 bases, and 5 bases had no gene match. The CDR3 sequence is CASSPGLAGTGELFF. Here the CDR3 DNA reads TGCGCCAGCAGCCCGGGACTAGCAGGGACCGGGGAGCTGTTTTTT.

The gene calls are TRBV2 and TRBJ2-7; no definite D call. There are 14 residues in the CDR3. CDR1 is SNHLY and CDR2 is FYNNEI in the germline V gene. Deletions cut 4 bases from V and 3 bases from J, with 13 bases between. The CDR3 region is CASSVMPGLYEQYF. The CDR3 coding sequence is TGTGCCAGCAGTGTCATGCCAGGCCTCTACGAGCAGTACTTC.

This clone was recorded once. This rearrangement joins TRBV18 to TRBJ1-5; TRBD1 matches at 7 bases. Per germline, CDR1 KGHSH and CDR2 LQKENI. This CDR3 is built from 14 residues. J lost 7 bases, V lost 5 bases, and 8 bases had no gene match. CDR3 protein: CASSATGDGQPQHF. CDR3 nucleotides: TGTGCCAGCTCAGCCACAGGGGATGGGCAGCCCCAGCATTTT. The full variable domain, completed using reference TRBV18 and TRBJ1-5, is NAGVMQNPRHLVRRRGQEARLRCSPMKGHSHVYWYRQLPEEGLKFMVYLQKENIIDESGMPKERFSAEFPKEGPSILRIQQVVRGDSAAYFCASSATGDGQPQHFGDGTRLSIL.

The chain is built from TRBV2 and TRBJ2-6; TRBD1 might be the D (5 bases). The CDR3 extends over 16 amino acids. Germline V gene lookup returns CDR1 SNHLY and CDR2 FYNNEI. The CDR3 here is CVTTRAKASGANVLTF. The DNA for the CDR3 is TGTGTCACCACCAGGGCCAAGGCATCTGGGGCCAACGTCCTGACTTTC.

This sequence joins TRBV28 and TRBJ2-1; 8 nucleotides align to TRBD1. Germline lookup yields CDR1 MDHEN and CDR2 SYDVKM. The CDR3 has 15 residues. J lost 9 bases, V lost 3 bases, and 10 bases had no gene match. DNA of the CDR3: TGTGCCAGCAGTTTGGGACAGGCTGGCGGCGGTGAGCAGTTCTTC. It specifies CASSLGQAGGGEQFF.

The chain's CDR3 is CASSQTGIADTQYF. Written as DNA, the CDR3 is TGTGCCAGCAGCCAGACCGGGATCGCAGATACGCAGTATTTT. The chain employs TRBV13 and TRBJ2-3; TRBD2 is a possible D gene (5 bases). Trimming removed 5 bases from V and 4 bases from J, with 13 bases in between. The CDR3 runs to 14 residues. Germline lookup yields CDR1 PRHDT and CDR2 FYEKMQ (reference sequence).

J is TRBJ2-5 and V is TRBV5-6; 8 bases fit TRBD2. Germline V CDR1 and CDR2: SGHDT, YYEEEE. V shed 4 bases, J shed 2 bases, and the junction held 13 bases outside the gene matches. This CDR3 region has 17 residues. CDR3 sequence reads: CASSPQGYGRVQETQYF. The CDR3 DNA reads TGTGCCAGCAGCCCTCAGGGGTACGGGAGGGTGCAAGAGACCCAGTACTTC.

This clone turned up a few times. The rearrangement links TRBV5-6 to TRBJ2-3; D may be TRBD2 (6 bases). CDR3 length equals 13 residues. The germline V gene has CDR1 SGHDT and CDR2 YYEEEE. With 6 bases removed from V and 4 bases from J, the gap between germline ends came to 12 bases. Here the CDR3 DNA reads TGTGCCAGCAACTCGCGGGGCCCAGATACGCAGTATTTT. This translates into CASNSRGPDTQYF.

This clone showed up just a few times. V gene TRBV11-2 combines with J gene TRBJ1-6; the match to TRBD1 covers 8 bases. Germline V lookup: CDR1 SGHAT, CDR2 FQNNGV. V gave up 5 bases and J gave up 7 bases; unmatched junction bases: 10. The CDR3 consists of 16 residues. CDR3 protein: CASSPMRTGLNSPLHF. CDR3 coding DNA: TGTGCCAGCAGCCCGATGAGGACAGGGCTGAATTCACCCCTCCACTTT.

The chain is built from TRBV2 and TRBJ1-2; TRBD1 might be the D (5 bases). The CDR3 is made up of 13 amino acids. Looked up from germline, CDR1 is SNHLY and CDR2 is FYNNEI. With 6 bases removed from V and 6 bases from J, the gap between germline ends came to 14 bases. The CDR3 DNA sequence: TGTGCCAGCAGGACGGGGGGAGTGAATGGCTACACCTTC. Translated: CASRTGGVNGYTF.